This T cell receptor beta chain comes out of a study of cytomegalovirus exposure and HLA in healthy donors. This clone appeared a single time. The CDR3 runs to 14 residues. V gave up 5 bases and J gave up 6 bases; unmatched junction bases: 6. In germline, CDR1 is MDHEN, CDR2 SYDVKM. Some clones are missing from TCRdb's copy, which holds only in-frame ones; the method was immunoSEQ multiplex PCR. The sample yields about 160,000 clones, 86% seen once. This chain links TRBV28 with TRBJ2-1; 8 nucleotides align to TRBD1. This clonotype originated in a woman aged 25-40 years in good health and CMV-seronegative. Sequenced input: PBMCs. The CDR3 DNA sequence: TGTGCCAGCAGTCCGACGGACAGGGCCAATGAGCAGTTCTTC. This encodes CASSPTDRANEQFF.